This T cell receptor (beta chain) derives from a study of fetal regulatory T cell absence and autoimmunity. Points from the study as a whole: Oligoclonal TCR enrichment in pancreas over cord blood reached over 95-fold for some clones. In IPEX, the enrichment was taken to support antigen-driven autoimmunity before birth.

Some clones are missing from TCRdb's copy, which holds only in-frame ones; the method was immunoSEQ multiplex PCR. The sample has approximately 94,000 clones; around 72% are singletons. As to this clone: What it binds is unknown.

This CDR3 comprises 14 residues. Germline V gene sequence: CDR1 MNHEY, CDR2 SVGAGI. J lost 3 bases, V lost 2 bases, and 3 bases had no gene match. The origin of this receptor is a male donor with IPEX syndrome. V and J are TRBV6-5 and TRBJ2-7; the match to TRBD1 covers 8 bases. The sequenced sample consisted of pancreas tissue. The CDR3 sequence: CASSYGDRGYEQYF. CDR3 bases: TGTGCCAGCAGTTACGGAGACAGGGGCTACGAGCAGTACTTC.